This T cell receptor beta chain derives from a study of cytomegalovirus exposure and HLA in healthy donors. Study overall: Samples from HLA-typed donors yielded about 85 million unique TCRs in an early data release. There were some 380 genotyped donors. Of these, 81% fell in the genetic ancestry cluster associated with self-reported Caucasian donors.

Whole-study findings and limits: Accurate prediction of HLA-A and HLA-B alleles (for most subjects) was reportedly achieved from TCR beta sequences. Productive rates of about 90% or about 30% were seen for most TCR beta V segments in an earlier analysis.

In this sample, this clone turned up once. Its antigen is as yet unknown. The CDR3 covers 16 residues. Germline-derived CDR1 and CDR2 are SGHRS and YFSETQ. V dropped 1 base and J dropped 3; count of bases not matched to a gene: 6. The PCR made use of 60 Vbeta and 13 Jbeta primers. Assay: immunoSEQ multiplex PCR; the TCRdb copy retains only in-frame clones and omits some. The repertoire holds about 170,000 clones, with around 80% as singletons. The sample consisted of PBMCs. This TCR came from a female donor in good health and CMV-seronegative. The rearrangement links TRBV5-1 to TRBJ2-3, with 9 positions matching TRBD1. CDR3 loop: CASSLPQGALTDTQYF. DNA of the CDR3: TGCGCCAGCAGCTTGCCACAGGGGGCGCTTACAGATACGCAGTATTTT.